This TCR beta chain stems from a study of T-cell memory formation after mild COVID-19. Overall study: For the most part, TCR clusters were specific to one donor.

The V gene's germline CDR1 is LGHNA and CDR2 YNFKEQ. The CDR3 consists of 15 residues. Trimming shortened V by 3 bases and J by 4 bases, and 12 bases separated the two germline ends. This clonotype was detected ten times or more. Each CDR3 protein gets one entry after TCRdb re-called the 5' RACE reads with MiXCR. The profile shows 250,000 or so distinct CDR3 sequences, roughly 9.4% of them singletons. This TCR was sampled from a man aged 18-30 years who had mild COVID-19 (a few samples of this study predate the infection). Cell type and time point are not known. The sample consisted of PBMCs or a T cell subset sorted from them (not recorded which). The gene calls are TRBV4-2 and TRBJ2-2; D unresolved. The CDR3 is CASSQAVSGTGELFF. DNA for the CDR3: TGTGCCAGCAGCCAGGCGGTTTCGGGCACCGGGGAGCTGTTTTTT.